The rows below give T cell receptor beta chains drawn from one sample of a study of blood T cell repertoires in COVID-19. Using immunoSEQ multiplex PCR, the repertoire was profiled, and TCRdb retains in-frame clones only, with some absent. This sample has over 100,000 clones, with about 87% found just once. Source material: peripheral blood. The receptors originated from a man in his forties or fifties with active COVID-19. The CDR3 runs from the conserved cysteine through the conserved F or W. A D gene is named only where the DNA matches it firmly. Rows give clone size only sometimes, using once, few, many, or a class for an expanded clone.

j_call,clone_size,v_call,d_call,cdr3_aa,cdr3_nt
TRBJ2-7,.,TRBV5-1,.,CASSLVGGGSEQYF,TGCGCCAGCAGCTTGGTAGGAGGGGGCTCCGAGCAGTACTTC
TRBJ1-2,once,TRBV7-9,.,CASSGARAERDGYTF,TGTGCCAGCAGCGGCGCGAGGGCCGAGAGAGATGGCTACACCTTC
TRBJ2-2,.,TRBV7-2,TRBD2,CASSSWTSGNTGELFF,TGTGCCAGCAGCTCCTGGACTAGCGGGAACACCGGGGAGCTGTTTTTT
TRBJ1-4,.,TRBV18,.,CASSLGQPATNEKLFF,TGTGCCAGCTCACTGGGACAACCTGCAACTAATGAAAAACTGTTTTTT
TRBJ2-7,.,TRBV5-6,.,CASSWDSSYEQYF,TGTGCCAGCAGTTGGGACTCCTCCTACGAGCAGTACTTC
TRBJ2-1,.,TRBV13,TRBD1,CASSTTGTAYNEQFF,TGTGCCAGCAGCACGACCGGGACAGCTTACAATGAGCAGTTCTTC
TRBJ2-7,few,TRBV29-1,.,CSVWCTATYEQYF,TGCAGCGTTTGGTGCACAGCCACCTACGAGCAGTACTTC
TRBJ1-5,.,TRBV7-9,TRBD1,CASSGDRHVYSNQPQHF,TGTGCCAGCAGTGGGGACAGGCACGTTTATAGCAATCAGCCCCAGCATTTT
TRBJ2-1,.,TRBV7-2,TRBD2,CASSFSGGGNEQFF,TGTGCCAGCAGCTTCAGCGGGGGAGGAAATGAGCAGTTCTTC
TRBJ1-2,.,TRBV5-6,.,CASSFAGANGYTF,TGTGCCAGCAGCTTTGCAGGGGCGAATGGCTACACCTTC
TRBJ2-3,.,TRBV11-2,.,CASSSLRRESVTQYF,TGTGCCAGCAGCTCCCTACGTAGAGAGAGTGTTACGCAGTATTTT
TRBJ1-2,.,TRBV19,TRBD1,CASSKPGQGNYGYTF,TGTGCCAGTAGTAAACCGGGACAGGGAAACTATGGCTACACCTTC
TRBJ1-2,.,TRBV6-5,.,CASSYDRKSYGYTF,TGTGCCAGCAGTTACGACAGGAAGAGCTATGGCTACACCTTC
TRBJ1-5,once,TRBV19,.,CASSIAGDNQPQHF,TGTGCCAGTAGTATAGCAGGGGACAATCAGCCCCAGCATTTT
TRBJ1-2,.,TRBV13,.,CASSFRRNWYGYTF,TGTGCCAGCAGCTTTAGGAGGAATTGGTACGGCTACACCTTC
TRBJ2-1,.,TRBV4-2,.,CASSQDGRGEQFF,TGTGCCAGCAGCCAAGATGGACGCGGGGAGCAGTTCTTC
TRBJ1-4,.,TRBV28,TRBD1,CASSLTGTEKLFF,TGTGCCAGCAGCCTGACAGGGACCGAAAAACTGTTTTTT
TRBJ2-7,.,TRBV24-1,TRBD1,CATSDLGQGAYRVYEQYF,TGTGCCACCAGTGATTTGGGACAGGGGGCGTACCGTGTCTACGAGCAGTACTTC
TRBJ2-3,.,TRBV23-1,TRBD1,CASTSPRTGRGPDTQYF,TGCGCCAGCACCTCCCCTCGGACAGGCAGAGGGCCAGATACGCAGTATTTT
TRBJ2-2,once,TRBV7-2,.,CASSSSTGELFF,TGTGCCAGCAGCTCGTCCACCGGGGAGCTGTTTTTT
TRBJ1-5,many,TRBV6-6,.,CASSYSGGNNQPQHF,TGTGCCAGCAGTTACTCGGGGGGTAACAATCAGCCCCAGCATTTT
TRBJ1-4,.,TRBV7-2,.,CASSLYSSEKLFF,TGTGCCAGCAGCTTATACAGCTCTGAAAAACTGTTTTTT
TRBJ2-1,.,TRBV5-8,TRBD2,CASSRPGLAVYNEQFF,TGTGCCAGCAGCCGGCCCGGACTAGCGGTTTACAATGAGCAGTTCTTC
TRBJ1-2,few,TRBV6-5,.,CASSYSLGHGYTF,TGTGCCAGCAGTTACTCTTTGGGGCATGGCTACACCTTC
TRBJ1-5,.,TRBV7-2,TRBD1,CASSPDSLGGQPQHF,TGTGCCAGCAGCCCCGACTCGCTAGGGGGCCAGCCCCAGCATTTT
TRBJ1-6,.,TRBV27,.,CASSLFSGDYNSPLHF,TGTGCCAGCAGTTTATTTTCCGGGGACTATAATTCACCCCTCCACTTT
TRBJ2-3,.,TRBV3-1/TRBV3-2,TRBD2,CASSQVRSAGARTDTQYF,TGTGCCAGCAGCCAAGTACGCTCAGCGGGGGCCCGCACAGATACGCAGTATTTT
TRBJ2-5,.,TRBV5-8,.,CASSLVGVETQYF,TGTGCCAGCAGCTTGGTGGGCGTGGAGACCCAGTACTTC
TRBJ2-7,.,TRBV27,TRBD2,CASSPSGGVRYEQYF,TGTGCCAGCAGCCCTAGCGGGGGGGTTCGGTACGAGCAGTACTTC
TRBJ2-7,few,TRBV18,TRBD1,CASSPDRVWYGQYF,TGTGCCAGCTCACCTGACAGGGTTTGGTACGGGCAGTACTTC
TRBJ1-5,.,TRBV19,TRBD1,CASRSDTGGRKPQHF,TGTGCCAGTAGGAGCGATACAGGGGGCAGGAAGCCCCAGCATTTT
TRBJ2-7,.,TRBV18,.,CASSPVAGDNYEQYF,TGTGCCAGCTCACCAGTCGCAGGGGACAACTACGAGCAGTACTTC
TRBJ2-2,few,TRBV6-2/TRBV6-3,.,CASSLIPQTGELFF,TGTGCCAGCAGTTTGATTCCTCAGACCGGGGAGCTGTTTTTT
TRBJ1-4,.,TRBV6-5,.,CASKPWGGYNEKLFF,TGTGCCAGCAAGCCATGGGGGGGGTATAATGAAAAACTGTTTTTT
TRBJ2-1,once,TRBV9,TRBD1,CASSAEGQSSYNEQFF,TGTGCCAGCAGCGCCGAGGGACAGAGCTCCTACAATGAGCAGTTCTTC
TRBJ2-3,.,TRBV9,.,CASSDEGLADTQYF,TGTGCCAGCAGCGATGAGGGCCTGGCAGATACGCAGTATTTT
TRBJ1-2,.,TRBV30,.,CAWTSSGRYYGYTF,TGTGCCTGGACTTCGTCAGGTCGCTACTATGGCTACACCTTC
TRBJ1-2,.,TRBV7-2,.,CASSFGGGGYGYTF,TGTGCCAGCAGTTTTGGGGGCGGAGGCTATGGCTACACCTTC
TRBJ2-6,.,TRBV3-1/TRBV3-2,TRBD2,CASSARGGVGANVLTF,TGTGCCAGCAGCGCCCGTGGGGGGGTTGGGGCCAACGTCCTGACTTTC
TRBJ1-4,.,TRBV30,.,CAWNNVRGEKLFF,TGTGCCTGGAACAACGTTCGTGGTGAAAAACTGTTTTTT
TRBJ2-7,.,TRBV11-2,TRBD2,CASTPGGLREQYF,TGTGCCAGCACCCCGGGAGGGTTGCGCGAGCAGTACTTC
TRBJ1-1,.,TRBV7-9,TRBD1,CASSVRQGNTEAFF,TGTGCCAGCAGCGTCAGACAGGGGAACACTGAAGCTTTCTTT
TRBJ2-7,.,TRBV19,TRBD1,CASSQRTGGVEQYF,TGTGCCAGTAGCCAAAGGACAGGGGGCGTCGAGCAGTACTTC
TRBJ1-2,.,TRBV4-2,TRBD1,CASSQVSGQGDYGYTF,TGTGCCAGCAGCCAGGTCTCGGGACAGGGGGACTATGGCTACACCTTC
TRBJ1-5,.,TRBV5-6,.,CASSRREYSNQPQHF,TGTGCCAGCAGCCGGCGGGAGTATAGCAATCAGCCCCAGCATTTT
TRBJ2-7,.,TRBV2,.,CASSEHMAYEQYF,TGTGCCAGCAGTGAACACATGGCCTACGAGCAGTACTTC
TRBJ1-2,.,TRBV30,TRBD1,CAWSGDRGRMGGYTF,TGTGCCTGGAGTGGTGACAGGGGGCGAATGGGCGGCTACACCTTC
TRBJ1-5,few,TRBV7-9,TRBD1,CASSLGSRGDYSNQPQHF,TGTGCCAGCAGCTTGGGTTCCAGGGGGGATTATAGCAATCAGCCCCAGCATTTT
TRBJ2-3,once,TRBV5-4,TRBD2,CASSPRGLAGQVDTQYF,TGTGCCAGCAGCCCTCGAGGACTAGCGGGGCAGGTAGATACGCAGTATTTT
TRBJ2-3,.,TRBV11-2,TRBD1,CASSLGTGRVGDTQYF,TGTGCCAGCAGCTTAGGGACAGGGCGAGTGGGGGATACGCAGTATTTT
TRBJ1-3,once,TRBV11-2,TRBD1,CASSLGGQGSGNTIYF,TGTGCCAGCAGCTTAGGCGGACAGGGCTCTGGAAACACCATATATTTT
TRBJ2-3,.,TRBV9,.,CASSHDRGGTRRTDTQYF,TGTGCCAGCAGCCATGATCGAGGGGGTACCCGGAGGACAGATACGCAGTATTTT
TRBJ1-2,.,TRBV3-1/TRBV3-2,.,CASSQGHREGGYTF,TGTGCCAGCAGCCAAGGTCACAGGGAGGGTGGCTACACCTTC
TRBJ2-2,.,TRBV5-6,.,CASSSGNTGELFF,TGTGCCAGCAGCTCAGGGAACACCGGGGAGCTGTTTTTT
TRBJ1-5,.,TRBV6-6,.,CASSYSTGGNQPQHF,TGTGCCAGCAGTTACTCGACGGGGGGCAATCAGCCCCAGCATTTT
TRBJ1-4,once,TRBV19,.,CASQGSFEKLFF,TGTGCCAGTCAGGGGTCATTTGAAAAACTGTTTTTT
TRBJ2-1,.,TRBV14,TRBD2,CASSQSGGSLFF,TGTGCCAGCAGCCAATCGGGGGGGTCTCTGTTCTTC
TRBJ2-1,.,TRBV6-2/TRBV6-3,.,CASSYSRWLDYNEQFF,TGTGCCAGCAGTTACTCGAGGTGGCTGGACTACAATGAGCAGTTCTTC